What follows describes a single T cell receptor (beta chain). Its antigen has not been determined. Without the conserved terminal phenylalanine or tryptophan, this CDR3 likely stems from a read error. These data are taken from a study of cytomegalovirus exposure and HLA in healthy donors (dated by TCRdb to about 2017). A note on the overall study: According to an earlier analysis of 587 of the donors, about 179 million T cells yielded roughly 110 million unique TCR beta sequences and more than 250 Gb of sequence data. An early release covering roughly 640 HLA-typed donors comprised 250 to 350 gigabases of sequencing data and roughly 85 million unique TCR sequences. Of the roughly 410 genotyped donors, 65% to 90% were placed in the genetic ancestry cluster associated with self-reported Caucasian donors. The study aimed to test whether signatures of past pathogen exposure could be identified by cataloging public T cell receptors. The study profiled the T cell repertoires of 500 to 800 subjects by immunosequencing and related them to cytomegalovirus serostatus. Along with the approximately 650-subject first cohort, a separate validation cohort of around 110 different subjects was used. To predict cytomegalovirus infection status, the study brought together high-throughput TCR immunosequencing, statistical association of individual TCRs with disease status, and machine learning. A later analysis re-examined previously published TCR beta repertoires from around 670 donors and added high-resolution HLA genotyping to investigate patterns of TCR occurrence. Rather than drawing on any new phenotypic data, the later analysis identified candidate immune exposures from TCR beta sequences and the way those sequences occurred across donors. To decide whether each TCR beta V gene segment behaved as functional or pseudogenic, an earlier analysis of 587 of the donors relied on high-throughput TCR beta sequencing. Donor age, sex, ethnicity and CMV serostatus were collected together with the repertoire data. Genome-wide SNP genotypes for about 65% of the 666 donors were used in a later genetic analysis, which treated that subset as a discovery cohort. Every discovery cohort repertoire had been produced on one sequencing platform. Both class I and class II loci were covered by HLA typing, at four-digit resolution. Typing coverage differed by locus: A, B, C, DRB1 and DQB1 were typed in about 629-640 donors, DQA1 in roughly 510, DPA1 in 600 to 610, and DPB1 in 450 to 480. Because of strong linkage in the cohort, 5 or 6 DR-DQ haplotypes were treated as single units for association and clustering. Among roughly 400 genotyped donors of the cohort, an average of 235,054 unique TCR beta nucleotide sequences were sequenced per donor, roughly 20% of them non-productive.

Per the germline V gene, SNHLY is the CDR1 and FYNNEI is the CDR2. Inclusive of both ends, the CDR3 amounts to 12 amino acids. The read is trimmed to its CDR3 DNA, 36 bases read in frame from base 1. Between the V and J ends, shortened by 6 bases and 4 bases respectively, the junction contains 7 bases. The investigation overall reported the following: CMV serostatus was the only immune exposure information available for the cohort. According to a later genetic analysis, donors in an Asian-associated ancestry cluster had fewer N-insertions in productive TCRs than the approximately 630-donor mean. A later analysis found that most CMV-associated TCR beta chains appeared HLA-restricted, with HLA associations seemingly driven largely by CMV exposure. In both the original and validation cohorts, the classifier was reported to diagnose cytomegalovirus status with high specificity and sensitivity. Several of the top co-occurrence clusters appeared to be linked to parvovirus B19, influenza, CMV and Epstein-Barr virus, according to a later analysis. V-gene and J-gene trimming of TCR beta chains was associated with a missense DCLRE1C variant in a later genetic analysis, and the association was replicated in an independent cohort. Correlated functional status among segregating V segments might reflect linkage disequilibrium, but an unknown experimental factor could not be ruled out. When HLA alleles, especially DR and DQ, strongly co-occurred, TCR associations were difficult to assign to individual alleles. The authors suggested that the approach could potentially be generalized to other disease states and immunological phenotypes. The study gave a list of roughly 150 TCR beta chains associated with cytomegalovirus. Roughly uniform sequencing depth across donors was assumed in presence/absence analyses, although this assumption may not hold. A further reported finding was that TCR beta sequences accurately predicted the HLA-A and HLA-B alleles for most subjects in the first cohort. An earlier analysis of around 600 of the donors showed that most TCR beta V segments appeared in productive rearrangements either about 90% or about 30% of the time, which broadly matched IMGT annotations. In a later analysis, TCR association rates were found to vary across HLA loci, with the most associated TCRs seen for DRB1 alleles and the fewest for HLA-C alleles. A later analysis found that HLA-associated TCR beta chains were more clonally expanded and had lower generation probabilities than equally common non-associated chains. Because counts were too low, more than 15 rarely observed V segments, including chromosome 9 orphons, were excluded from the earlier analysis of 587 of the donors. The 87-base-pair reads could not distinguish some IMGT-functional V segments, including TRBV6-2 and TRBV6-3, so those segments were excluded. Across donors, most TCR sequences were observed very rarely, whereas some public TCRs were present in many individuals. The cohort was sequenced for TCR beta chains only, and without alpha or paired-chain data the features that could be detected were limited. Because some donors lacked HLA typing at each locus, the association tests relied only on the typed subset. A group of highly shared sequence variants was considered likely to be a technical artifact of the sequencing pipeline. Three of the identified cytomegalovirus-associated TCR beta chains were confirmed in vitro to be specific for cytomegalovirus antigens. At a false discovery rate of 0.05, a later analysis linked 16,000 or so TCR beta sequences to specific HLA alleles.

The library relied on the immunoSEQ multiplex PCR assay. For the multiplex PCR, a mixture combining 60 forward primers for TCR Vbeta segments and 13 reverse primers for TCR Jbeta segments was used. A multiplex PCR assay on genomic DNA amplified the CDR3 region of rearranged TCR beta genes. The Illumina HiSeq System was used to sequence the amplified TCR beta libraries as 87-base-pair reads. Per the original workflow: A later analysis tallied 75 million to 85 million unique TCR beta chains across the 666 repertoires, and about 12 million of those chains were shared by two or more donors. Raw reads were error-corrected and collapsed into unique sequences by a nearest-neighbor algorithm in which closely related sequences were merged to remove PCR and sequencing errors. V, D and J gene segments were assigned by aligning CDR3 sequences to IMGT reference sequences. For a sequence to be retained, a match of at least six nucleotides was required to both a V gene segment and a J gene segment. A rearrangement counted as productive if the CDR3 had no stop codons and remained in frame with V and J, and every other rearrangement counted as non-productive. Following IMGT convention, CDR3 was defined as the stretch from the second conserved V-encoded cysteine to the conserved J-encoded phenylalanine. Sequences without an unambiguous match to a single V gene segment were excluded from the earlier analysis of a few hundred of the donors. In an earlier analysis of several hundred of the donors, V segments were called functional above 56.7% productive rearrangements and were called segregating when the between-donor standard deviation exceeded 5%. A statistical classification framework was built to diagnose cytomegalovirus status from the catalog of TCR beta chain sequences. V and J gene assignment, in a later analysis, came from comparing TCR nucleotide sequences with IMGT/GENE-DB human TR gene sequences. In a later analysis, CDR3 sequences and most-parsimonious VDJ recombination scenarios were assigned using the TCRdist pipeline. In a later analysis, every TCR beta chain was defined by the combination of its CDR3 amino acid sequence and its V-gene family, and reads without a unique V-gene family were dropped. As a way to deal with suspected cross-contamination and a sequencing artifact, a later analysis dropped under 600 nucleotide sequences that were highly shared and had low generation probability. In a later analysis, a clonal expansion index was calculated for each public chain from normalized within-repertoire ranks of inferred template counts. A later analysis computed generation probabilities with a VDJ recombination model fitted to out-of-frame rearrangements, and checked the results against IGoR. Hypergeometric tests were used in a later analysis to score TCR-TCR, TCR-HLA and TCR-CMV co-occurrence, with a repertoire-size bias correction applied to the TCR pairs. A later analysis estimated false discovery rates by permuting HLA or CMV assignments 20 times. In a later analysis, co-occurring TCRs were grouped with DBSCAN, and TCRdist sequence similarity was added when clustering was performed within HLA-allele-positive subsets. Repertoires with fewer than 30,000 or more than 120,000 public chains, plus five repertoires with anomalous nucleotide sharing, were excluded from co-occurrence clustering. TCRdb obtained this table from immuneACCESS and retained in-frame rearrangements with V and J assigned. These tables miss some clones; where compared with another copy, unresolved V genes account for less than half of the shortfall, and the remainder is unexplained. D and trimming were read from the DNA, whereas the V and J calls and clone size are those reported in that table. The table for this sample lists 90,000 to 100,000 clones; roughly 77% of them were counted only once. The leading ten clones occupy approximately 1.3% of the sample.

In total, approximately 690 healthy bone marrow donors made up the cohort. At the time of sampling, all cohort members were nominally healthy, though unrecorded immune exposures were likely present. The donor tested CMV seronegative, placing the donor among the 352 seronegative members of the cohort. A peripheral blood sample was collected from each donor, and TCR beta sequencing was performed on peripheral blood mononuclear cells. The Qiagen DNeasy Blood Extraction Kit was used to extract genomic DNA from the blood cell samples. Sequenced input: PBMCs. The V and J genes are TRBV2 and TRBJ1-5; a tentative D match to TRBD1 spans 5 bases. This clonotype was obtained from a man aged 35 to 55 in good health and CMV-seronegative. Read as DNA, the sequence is TGTGCCAGCAGGGGGGGGAATCAGCCCCAGCATCTT. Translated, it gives CASRGGNQPQHL.